These 23 T cell receptor beta chains share one sample of origin, sequenced in a study of T cell changes during pregnancy in multiple sclerosis. Produced via immunoSEQ multiplex PCR; TCRdb's table is partial and in-frame only. The table has roughly 22,000 clones, roughly 90% seen once. The material was CD4+ T cells from peripheral blood mononuclear cells, obtained after pregnancy. These receptors were collected from a female donor in good health, enrolled as a control in a pregnancy study.

The rearrangement links TRBV11-3 to TRBJ2-3, with 7 bases lining up with TRBD1. Germline assignment: CDR1 SGHNT and CDR2 YENEEA. The CDR3 has 16 amino acids. After removal of 5 bases from V and 2 bases from J, the junction contained 10 bases not matched to a gene. The CDR3 reads CASSPTGKTDTDTQYF. CDR3 DNA sequence: TGTGCCAGCAGCCCGACAGGGAAAACCGACACAGATACGCAGTATTTT.

The chain uses TRBV5-1 and TRBJ2-2; the match to TRBD1 covers 9 bases. The CDR3 runs to 15 residues. Germline lookup yields CDR1 SGHRS and CDR2 YFSETQ. J was trimmed by 6 bases and V by 4 bases; bases with no gene match: 7. CDR3 protein: CASSLRTGESGELFF. CDR3 bases: TGCGCCAGCAGCCTACGGACAGGGGAGTCCGGGGAGCTGTTTTTT.

The chain is built from TRBV6-4 and TRBJ2-1; 11 nucleotides align to TRBD1. Germline V CDR1 and CDR2: MRHNA, SNTAGT. The CDR3 extends over 14 amino acids. The V segment lost 2 bases and the J segment 6 bases; nucleotides outside the gene matches: 0. The CDR3 is CASSDGTGGNEQFF. The CDR3 coding sequence is TGTGCCAGCAGTGACGGGACAGGGGGCAATGAGCAGTTCTTC.

The rearrangement uses TRBV7-2 and TRBJ1-1; a weak D match, TRBD1 (5 bases). The V and J ends lost 1 base and 11 bases respectively, with 17 bases between them. The germline V gene has CDR1 SGHTA and CDR2 FQGNSA. CDR3 length: 14 residues. The CDR3 protein is CASSLVFGGRQAFF. DNA for the CDR3: TGTGCCAGCAGCTTAGTTTTCGGGGGGAGACAGGCTTTCTTT.

V gene TRBV7-6 combines with J gene TRBJ2-1; 10 nucleotides agree with TRBD1. The J segment lost 8 bases and the V segment lost 0 bases, leaving 7 bases of the junction unmatched. Germline CDR1 is SGHVS and CDR2 is FNYEAQ. There are 16 residues in the CDR3. The CDR3 coding sequence is TGTGCCAGCAGCTTAGCGTTTGGACAGGGGGTGGATGAGCAGTTCTTC. This translates into CASSLAFGQGVDEQFF. The variable domain in full, with the rest retrieved from reference TRBV7-6 and TRBJ2-1, is GAGVSQSPRYKVTKRGQDVALRCDPISGHVSLYWYRQALGQGPEFLTYFNYEAQQDKSGLPNDRFSAERPEGSISTLTIQRTEQRDSAMYRCASSLAFGQGVDEQFFGPGTRLTVL.

The count of this clone is one. This chain joins TRBV30 and TRBJ1-1; 8 bases match TRBD1. The germline CDR1 and CDR2 sequences are GTSNPN and SVGIG (reference sequence). V dropped 3 bases and J dropped 0; count of bases not matched to a gene: 6. The CDR3 is made up of 15 amino acids. The CDR3 spells CAWSGRTGMNTEAFF. CDR3 nucleotides: TGTGCCTGGAGCGGGAGGACAGGGATGAACACTGAAGCTTTCTTT.

The rearrangement links TRBV29-1 to TRBJ1-4; 12 nucleotides match TRBD1. CDR1 and CDR2 from the germline V gene are SQVTM and ANQGSEA. V was clipped by 7 bases and J by 6 bases; unmatched bases: 3. The CDR3 is 13 residues long. The chain's CDR3 is CSGGQGADEKLFF. The CDR3 DNA follows: TGCAGCGGGGGACAGGGGGCGGATGAAAAACTGTTTTTT.

CDR3 amino acids: CASRSHRDRGVTGGELFF. CDR3 sequence (DNA): TGTGCCAGCCGCTCGCACCGGGACAGGGGCGTCACCGGAGGGGAGCTGTTTTTT. The rearrangement joins TRBV28 to TRBJ2-2; 10 bases agree with TRBD1. The CDR3 has 18 amino acids. Trimming at V came to 8 bases and at J to 8 bases, leaving 20 bases not matched to a gene. In germline, CDR1 is MDHEN, CDR2 SYDVKM.

The chain has TRBV29-1 and TRBJ2-7, with 7 nucleotides matching TRBD2. Germline V gene data show CDR1 as SQVTM and CDR2 as ANQGSEA. V lost 0 bases, J lost 6 bases, and 11 bases stayed unmatched. The CDR3 is made up of 15 amino acids. CDR3 amino acids: CSVEDQGLVRREQYF. In nucleotides, the CDR3 is TGCAGCGTTGAAGATCAAGGACTAGTAAGGCGCGAGCAGTACTTC.

This clone was detected once. The rearrangement joins TRBV7-9 to TRBJ1-1; 8 bases are a match to TRBD1. J lost 1 base, V lost 5 bases, and 9 bases had no gene match. Germline V gives CDR1 SEHNR, CDR2 FQNEAQ (reference sequence). This CDR3 has 16 residues. CDR3 nucleotides: TGTGCCAGCAGCCGATGGACAGGGCGGGGGAACACTGAAGCTTTCTTT. As protein: CASSRWTGRGNTEAFF.

V is TRBV11-2 and J is TRBJ2-1; 7 bases are shared with TRBD2. CDR1 and CDR2 (germline): SGHAT, FQNNGV. This CDR3 contains 16 residues. V lost 1 base and J lost 8; bases outside the gene matches: 11. The CDR3 DNA follows: TGTGCCAGCAGCTTAGGTCGGCTAGCGGTCCTCGATGAGCAGTTCTTC. Protein: CASSLGRLAVLDEQFF.

This chain uses TRBV7-2 with TRBJ2-5; 11 bases align to TRBD2. Trimming removed 8 bases from V and 4 bases from J; junction bases left unmatched: 12. CDR1 is SGHTA, CDR2 FQGNSA, per germline. The CDR3 runs to 16 residues. The CDR3 DNA reads TGTGCCAGCCGCCAGTCGGCTAGCGGGGGGACAGAGACCCAGTACTTC. Translated: CASRQSASGGTETQYF.

This chain joins TRBV30 and TRBJ1-6, with 7 nucleotides matching TRBD1. Germline values: CDR1 GTSNPN, CDR2 SVGIG (reference sequence). The CDR3 has 15 residues. Unmatched junction bases numbered 8, after V lost 0 bases and J lost 9 bases. Here the CDR3 reads CAWSVRQGDSSPLHF. The CDR3 DNA is TGTGCCTGGAGTGTAAGACAGGGCGATTCTTCACCCCTCCACTTT.

Here the CDR3 reads CSVVPGYTTYEQYF. The CDR3 DNA reads TGCAGCGTTGTCCCGGGTTATACAACCTACGAGCAGTACTTC. V and J are TRBV29-1 and TRBJ2-7; no clear D gene. Germline V lookup: CDR1 SQVTM, CDR2 ANQGSEA. V shed 4 bases and J shed 2 bases, with 15 bases lying between them. This CDR3 spans 14 amino acids.

Written as DNA, the CDR3 is TGTGCCAGCAGCTTATACAGGGGAGGCTACGAGCAGTACTTC. This encodes CASSLYRGGYEQYF. The gene calls are TRBV7-2 and TRBJ2-7, with a weak D call TRBD1 (7 bases). V shed 2 bases and J shed 3 bases, with 11 bases lying between them. The CDR3 totals 14 residues. Per germline, CDR1 SGHTA and CDR2 FQGNSA.

This chain joins TRBV10-3 and TRBJ2-3, with TRBD2 matching 9 bases. Trimming cost V 4 bases and J 5 bases; bases outside gene matches: 10. This CDR3 comprises 16 residues. Per germline, CDR1 ENHRY and CDR2 SYGVKD. This chain's CDR3 is CAISAVAGAIQDTQYF. In DNA form, the CDR3 reads TGTGCCATCAGTGCCGTAGCGGGGGCCATACAAGATACGCAGTATTTT.

The chain couples TRBV2 to TRBJ1-1; D unresolved. The V end was cut by 5 bases, the J end by 5 bases, with 9 bases between. Germline-derived CDR1 and CDR2 are SNHLY and FYNNEI. The length of the CDR3 is 12 residues. The CDR3 DNA follows: TGTGCCAGCAGTAGTCGGTGGACTGAAGCTTTCTTT. Encoded protein: CASSSRWTEAFF.

The chain uses TRBV10-3 and TRBJ2-3, with TRBD2 matching 12 bases. Looked up from germline, CDR1 is ENHRY and CDR2 is SYGVKD. The J segment lost 2 bases and the V segment lost 5 bases, leaving 5 bases of the junction unmatched. The CDR3 has 16 residues. The CDR3 region is CAISRTSGADTDTQYF. Here the CDR3 DNA reads TGTGCCATCAGTCGGACTAGCGGGGCCGACACAGATACGCAGTATTTT.

The V gene is TRBV7-8, the J gene TRBJ2-7, with TRBD2 matching 8 bases. V trimming: 5 bases; J trimming: 0 bases; junction bases outside the gene matches: 12. Looked up from germline, CDR1 is SGHVS and CDR2 is FQNEAQ. The CDR3 has 17 amino acids. The CDR3 sequence is CASSPGGSGGPSYEQYF. In nucleotides, the CDR3 is TGTGCCAGCAGCCCTGGGGGGTCGGGGGGGCCCTCCTACGAGCAGTACTTC.

The chain links TRBV19 to TRBJ2-1; 10 positions match TRBD2. The CDR3 is 15 amino acids. V trimming: 3 bases; J trimming: 4 bases; junction bases outside the gene matches: 3. Germline loops: CDR1 LNHDA, CDR2 SQIVND (reference sequence). CDR3 coding DNA: TGTGCCAGTAGTATGATAGCGGGGGGATACAATGAGCAGTTCTTC. Its translation: CASSMIAGGYNEQFF. Looking up the rest from reference TRBV19 and TRBJ2-1 gives the full variable domain: DGGITQSPKYLFRKEGQNVTLSCEQNLNHDAMYWYRQDPGQGLRLIYYSQIVNDFQKGDIAEGYSVSREKKESFPLTVTSAQKNPTAFYLCASSMIAGGYNEQFFGPGTRLTVL.

The chain has TRBV5-4 and TRBJ2-2; D is uncertain. With 4 bases removed from V and 3 bases from J, the gap between germline ends came to 13 bases. Germline V lookup: CDR1 SGHNT, CDR2 YYREEE (reference sequence). The CDR3 consists of 15 residues. The CDR3 nucleotides read TGTGCCAGCAGCATGGACCAGACATACACCGGGGAGCTGTTTTTT. Its translation is CASSMDQTYTGELFF. The full variable domain, rest sourced from reference TRBV5-4 and TRBJ2-2, is ETGVTQSPTHLIKTRGQQVTLRCSSQSGHNTVSWYQQALGQGPQFIFQYYREEENGRGNFPPRFSGLQFPNYSSELNVNALELDDSALYLCASSMDQTYTGELFFGEGSRLTVL.

The chain has TRBV5-4 and TRBJ2-7, with 8 bases that match TRBD2. Trimming removed 2 bases from V and 5 bases from J; junction bases left unmatched: 9. This CDR3 has 15 amino acids. Germline CDR1 reads SGHNT; CDR2 reads YYREEE (reference sequence). CDR3 sequence reads: CASSFRAGENNEQYF. In DNA, the CDR3 is TGTGCCAGCAGCTTTCGAGCGGGGGAAAATAACGAGCAGTACTTC.

This clone was seen once. The chain combines TRBV5-1 with TRBJ2-5, with a tentative D call TRBD1 (5 bases). The V gene lost 5 bases and the J gene lost 9 bases, with 23 bases spanning the gap. CDR3 length: 15 amino acids. CDR1 and CDR2 from the germline V gene are SGHRS and YFSETQ. CDR3 in DNA: TGCGCCAGCAGTCAAGGGGCTGCAATAGGGTCGTCCCAGTACTTC. Translating it yields CASSQGAAIGSSQYF. The entire variable domain, with the rest obtained from reference TRBV5-1 and TRBJ2-5, is as follows: KAGVTQTPRYLIKTRGQQVTLSCSPISGHRSVSWYQQTPGQGLQFLFEYFSETQRNKGNFPGRFSGRQFSNSRSEMNVSTLELGDSALYLCASSQGAAIGSSQYFGPGTRLLVL.